The present entry profiles one TCR beta chain with its context. What it recognizes is unknown. V dropped 0 bases and J dropped 4; count of bases not matched to a gene: 6. In germline, CDR1 is LGHNA, CDR2 YNFKEQ. The CDR3 length is 16 residues. Using its own MiXCR run on the RT-PCR reads, TCRdb lists one record per CDR3 protein. The top ten clones hold about 9.4% of a sample with 700,000 to 900,000 distinct CDR3 sequences, around 21% of them seen once. This sample was taken from a study of response to subunit inactivated influenza vaccine. Broader study findings: Seasonal influenza vaccination, on each occasion, was suggested by the authors to recruit few new T cells.

The chain employs TRBV4-2 and TRBJ2-5; 9 bases agree with TRBD2. The sample consisted of PBMCs from blood, taken roughly 5 days after vaccination. This TCR derives from a man between 50 and 59 years old who received an inactivated influenza vaccine. The chain's CDR3 is CASSQDATSGGETQYF. The CDR3 DNA sequence: TGTGCCAGCAGCCAAGATGCGACTAGCGGTGGAGAGACCCAGTACTTC.